A selection of T cell receptor beta chains follows, all from one sample in a study of control samples from healthy donors and cancer patients. Sequenced by immunoSEQ multiplex PCR; TCRdb stores in-frame clones only, minus some. This table holds roughly 120,000 clones, over 90% found once. Sequenced sample: blood. The source of these receptors is a man aged 30 to 39 in good health. Both conserved end residues are part of each CDR3. The D gene is left open where the match is weak. The listing skips clone size in some rows; elsewhere it reads once, few, many or a size class.

TRBV18	.	16	TRBJ2-1	.	CASSPPDNPRYNEQFF	TGTGCCAGCTCACCACCTGACAACCCGAGATACAATGAGCAGTTCTTC
TRBV9	.	14	TRBJ1-5	.	CASSVVSGSQPQHF	TGTGCCAGCAGCGTAGTGTCGGGGTCCCAGCCCCAGCATTTT
TRBV4-1	.	15	TRBJ2-3	once	CASSPDLGGPGTQYF	TGCGCCAGCAGCCCAGACCTCGGGGGCCCAGGTACGCAGTATTTT
TRBV18	TRBD1	16	TRBJ1-6	.	CASSPLGQGYNSPLHF	TGTGCCAGCTCACCACTAGGACAGGGATATAATTCACCCCTCCACTTT
TRBV5-6	.	14	TRBJ2-7	once	CASSPRRLPYEQYF	TGTGCCAGCAGCCCCAGGAGACTCCCCTACGAGCAGTACTTC
TRBV7-9	.	12	TRBJ2-5	.	CASSLETETQYF	TGTGCCAGCAGCTTAGAAACGGAGACCCAGTACTTC
TRBV5-4	.	16	TRBJ2-5	.	CASRKDPGAAQETQYF	TGTGCCAGCAGGAAAGATCCGGGAGCCGCTCAAGAGACCCAGTACTTC
TRBV27	TRBD1	15	TRBJ1-4	.	CASSSSGTGRGKLFF	TGTGCCAGCAGTTCTTCCGGGACAGGGCGAGGAAAACTGTTTTTT
TRBV6-5	.	14	TRBJ1-4	.	CASSSPGGGEKLFF	TGTGCCAGCAGTTCCCCGGGAGGGGGGGAAAAACTGTTTTTT
TRBV12-2	.	16	TRBJ2-7	.	CASRLGARDGPYEQYF	TGTGCAAGTCGCTTAGGGGCCAGGGACGGCCCCTACGAGCAGTACTTC
TRBV2	.	18	TRBJ2-4	.	CASSPVRVPGGAKNIQYF	TGTGCCAGCAGTCCTGTCCGTGTCCCTGGGGGAGCCAAAAACATTCAGTACTTC
TRBV5-5	.	15	TRBJ2-1	.	CASSTTLQPGNEQFF	TGTGCCAGCAGCACGACCCTACAGCCGGGCAATGAGCAGTTCTTC
TRBV2	.	14	TRBJ2-1	.	CASRRTGLNNEQFF	TGTGCCAGCAGGAGGACTGGGCTCAACAATGAGCAGTTCTTC
TRBV9	TRBD2	14	TRBJ2-5	.	CASSGWTSQETQYF	TGTGCCAGCAGCGGATGGACTAGCCAAGAGACCCAGTACTTC
TRBV11-3	.	13	TRBJ2-5	.	CASSLEDQETQYF	TGTGCCAGCAGCTTAGAAGACCAAGAGACCCAGTACTTC
TRBV5-1	TRBD2	13	TRBJ2-5	.	CASSLPSGETQYF	TGCGCCAGCAGCTTGCCTAGCGGGGAGACCCAGTACTTC
TRBV9	.	13	TRBJ2-5	.	CASSQILEETQYF	TGTGCCAGCAGCCAGATTCTTGAGGAGACCCAGTACTTC